This T cell receptor beta chain was captured in a study of beta chain features in type 1 diabetes. The wider study: On cell yields, gender and age, patients and healthy donors were similar. Study-level findings and limits: Moderately but significantly shorter TCRB CDR3s were found in Type 1 diabetes patients in all four CD4+ subsets.

Isolation of CD4+ naive, central memory, regulatory and stem cell-like memory cells was achieved by sorting via CD45RO/CCR7/CD25/CD127/CD95/CD27. For this clone: Its antigen is unidentified.

Germline CDR1 SEHNR, CDR2 FQNEAQ (reference sequence). Trimming stripped 6 bases from V and 2 bases from J, with 11 bases between. This CDR3 spans 13 amino acids. The investigators reverse transcribed all of the isolated RNA, so they sequenced expressed TCRB transcripts. TCRdb keeps only in-frame clones here, not all; method: immunoSEQ multiplex PCR. The table has around 600,000 clones, 9.5% to 15% seen once. The sequence was obtained from a man younger than 45 with type 1 diabetes. The sample comprised naive CD4+ T cells from blood. V usage is TRBV7-9 and J usage is TRBJ2-7; D possibly corresponds to TRBD1 (6 bases). This chain's CDR3 is CASSTQGTYEQYF. CDR3 sequence (DNA): TGTGCCAGCAGTACCCAGGGGACCTACGAGCAGTACTTC.